This T cell receptor (beta chain) was recorded in a study of shared T cell receptors in the human thymus. The CDR3 is 19 amino acids. From germline, CDR1 is MDHEN and CDR2 SYDVKM. Trimming took off 7 bases at V and 9 bases at J, with 36 bases between the two ends. Measured with immunoSEQ multiplex PCR; TCRdb has only the in-frame clones, and not every one. The sample shows around 730,000 clones, approximately 83% of them seen only once. These records were also assigned to another study, of human thymus T cells. That study adds: Corrective heart surgery yielded resections, and these provided the thymus tissue. The authors found apparently biased V and J gene usage in thymic and blood repertoires.

The clonotype was recovered from a girl in the first two years of life with a congenital heart defect. The source material was thymocytes. The chain has TRBV28 and TRBJ1-1; tentatively, D is TRBD1 (5 bases). CDR3 coding DNA: TGTGCCAGCAACATGGGTTGGGGGGACCGGGAAGGCCTCTTCGGGAAAGCTTTCTTT. Protein: CASNMGWGDREGLFGKAFF.